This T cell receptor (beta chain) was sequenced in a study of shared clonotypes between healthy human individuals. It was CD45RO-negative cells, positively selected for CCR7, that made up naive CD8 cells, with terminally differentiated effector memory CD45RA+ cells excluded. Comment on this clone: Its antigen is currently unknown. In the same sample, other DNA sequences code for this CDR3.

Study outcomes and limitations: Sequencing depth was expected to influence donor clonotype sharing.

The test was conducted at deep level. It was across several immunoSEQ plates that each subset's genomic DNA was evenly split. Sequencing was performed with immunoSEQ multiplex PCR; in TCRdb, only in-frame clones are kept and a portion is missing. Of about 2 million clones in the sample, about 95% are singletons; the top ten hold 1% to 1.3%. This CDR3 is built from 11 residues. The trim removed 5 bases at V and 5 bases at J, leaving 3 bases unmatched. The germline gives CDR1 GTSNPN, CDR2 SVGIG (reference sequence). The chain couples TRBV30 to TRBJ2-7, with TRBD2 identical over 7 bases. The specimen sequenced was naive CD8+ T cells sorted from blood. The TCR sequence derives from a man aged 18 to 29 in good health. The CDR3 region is CAWSGGNEQYF. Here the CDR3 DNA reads TGTGCCTGGTCCGGGGGGAACGAGCAGTACTTC.